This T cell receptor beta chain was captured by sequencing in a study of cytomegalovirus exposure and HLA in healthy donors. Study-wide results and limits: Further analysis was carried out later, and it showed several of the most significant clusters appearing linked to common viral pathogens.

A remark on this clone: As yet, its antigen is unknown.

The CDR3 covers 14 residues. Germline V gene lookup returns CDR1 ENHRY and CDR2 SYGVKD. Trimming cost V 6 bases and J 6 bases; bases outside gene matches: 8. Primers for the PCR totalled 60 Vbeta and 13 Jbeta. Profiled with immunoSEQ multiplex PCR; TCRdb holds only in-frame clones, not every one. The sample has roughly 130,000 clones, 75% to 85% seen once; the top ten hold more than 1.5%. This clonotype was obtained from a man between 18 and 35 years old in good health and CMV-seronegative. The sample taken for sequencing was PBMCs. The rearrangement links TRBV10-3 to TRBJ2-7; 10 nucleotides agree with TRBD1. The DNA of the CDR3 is TGTGCCATCAGATGGACAGGGGGGCCTTCCGAGCAGTACTTC. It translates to CAIRWTGGPSEQYF.